This T cell receptor beta chain was captured in a study of blood T cell repertoires in COVID-19. Overall study: Sources were T cells, B-cell-depleted T cells, or PBMCs; the material itself was cDNA or gDNA.

In the study's own analysis: Reference gene primer amplification yielded estimated nucleated cell counts. The repertoire was sequenced with immunoSEQ multiplex PCR; TCRdb's copy has only in-frame clones and lacks some. The V and J calls and the clone size are those of that table, but D and trimming were determined from the DNA. The sample lists roughly 88,000 clones, 75% to 95% occurring once. The germline CDR1 and CDR2 sequences are LNHDA and SQIVND (reference sequence). The length of the CDR3 is 15 residues. V lost 4 bases, J lost 4 bases, and 8 bases stayed unmatched. This clonotype was sampled from a woman between 50 and 59 years old in a cohort sampled during active COVID-19. The gene calls are TRBV19 and TRBJ2-7, with TRBD1 identical over 9 bases. The sequenced sample consisted of peripheral blood. CDR3 region: CASSRFWTGAYEQYF. In nucleotides, the CDR3 is TGTGCCAGTAGTAGATTTTGGACAGGGGCTTACGAGCAGTACTTC.